Listed below are T cell receptor beta chains from one sample, sequenced in a study of blood T cell repertoires in COVID-19. The repertoire was sequenced with immunoSEQ multiplex PCR; TCRdb's copy has only in-frame clones and lacks some. The data show 200,000 to 250,000 clones, 88% seen once. Source material: PBMCs or T cells enriched from blood (not recorded which). All receptors come from a woman between 45 and 65 years old with acute COVID-19. Each CDR3 is given with its conserved first and last residue. The D gene is left open where the match is weak. Size values are once, few and many counts, or a class for expanded clones, and some rows have none.

TRBD2	-	TRBV19	TRBJ2-3	CAAEAAGVSDTQYF	TGTGCGGCAGAAGCAGCGGGAGTGTCAGATACGCAGTATTTT
-	-	TRBV28	TRBJ1-6	CASSNSLALGLPLHF	TGTGCCAGCAGTAATAGTTTAGCCTTGGGACTACCCCTCCACTTT
TRBD2	-	TRBV11-2	TRBJ2-3	CASGPRAGGLWNTQYF	TGTGCCAGCGGGCCCCGGGCGGGAGGGTTATGGAATACGCAGTATTTT
-	-	TRBV10-2	TRBJ2-7	CASTEDLVAVYEQYF	TGCGCCAGCACTGAGGACTTGGTTGCGGTCTACGAGCAGTACTTC
TRBD1	once	TRBV15	TRBJ2-2	CATAVRTGGVGELFF	TGTGCCACCGCTGTAAGGACAGGGGGAGTCGGGGAGCTGTTTTTT
TRBD1	once	TRBV9	TRBJ2-1	CASSGQGDEQFF	TGTGCCAGCAGCGGACAGGGCGATGAGCAGTTCTTC
TRBD2	-	TRBV7-2	TRBJ2-7	CASSVGLAVYEQYF	TGTGCCAGCAGCGTGGGACTAGCGGTCTACGAGCAGTACTTC
-	-	TRBV28	TRBJ1-2	CASSRYGYTF	TGTGCCAGCAGCCGCTATGGCTACACCTTC
TRBD2	-	TRBV15	TRBJ2-7	CATSSAPLRASGYEQYF	TGTGCCACCAGCAGTGCCCCTCTTCGGGCTAGCGGCTACGAGCAGTACTTC
-	-	TRBV25-1	TRBJ1-3	CASSEYPLEGLLNTIYF	TGTGCCAGCAGTGAATACCCGTTAGAGGGTTTATTGAACACCATATATTTT
TRBD1	-	TRBV5-1	TRBJ1-1	CASSLGTGWGTEAFF	TGCGCCAGCAGCTTGGGGACAGGGTGGGGCACTGAAGCTTTCTTT
-	-	TRBV7-9	TRBJ1-2	CASSFEQGRGYTF	TGTGCCAGCAGCTTCGAACAGGGTAGGGGCTACACCTTC
TRBD2	-	TRBV4-2	TRBJ2-7	CASSQDLPAGNYEQYF	TGTGCCAGCAGCCAAGACCTCCCAGCGGGAAACTACGAGCAGTACTTC
TRBD2	-	TRBV7-9	TRBJ2-7	CASSTFGHLAGVTYEQYF	TGTGCCAGCAGCACTTTCGGTCATCTAGCGGGAGTTACTTACGAGCAGTACTTC
-	-	TRBV5-1	TRBJ1-3	CASSSDRYYNEGNTIYF	TGCGCCAGCAGCTCCGACAGGTACTACAATGAGGGAAACACCATATATTTT
TRBD2	-	TRBV5-1	TRBJ2-3	CASSLGGLGTSGTDTQYF	TGCGCCAGCAGCTTGGGGGGTCTGGGGACTAGCGGCACAGATACGCAGTATTTT
-	-	TRBV19	TRBJ1-4	CASRRNRAGEKLFF	TGTGCCAGTCGTAGGAACCGTGCCGGGGAAAAACTGTTTTTT
-	once	TRBV7-2	TRBJ1-1	CASRFDKGGLEAFF	TGTGCCAGCAGATTCGACAAGGGGGGGCTTGAAGCTTTCTTT
-	-	TRBV18	TRBJ2-7	CASSPWAGISYEQYF	TGTGCCAGCTCACCTTGGGCAGGGATCTCCTACGAGCAGTACTTC
TRBD1	-	TRBV6-2/TRBV6-3	TRBJ2-5	CASSTRDRGLVMKTQYF	TGTGCCAGCAGTACCCGGGACAGGGGGCTTGTAATGAAGACCCAGTACTTC
TRBD2	-	TRBV19	TRBJ2-3	CASSRARRETDTQYF	TGTGCCAGTTCCCGTGCGCGGCGGGAGACAGATACGCAGTATTTT
-	-	TRBV6-2/TRBV6-3	TRBJ1-3	CASSNYPILASSGNTIYF	TGTGCCAGCAGCAACTACCCGATTCTGGCGAGCTCTGGAAACACCATATATTTT
-	-	TRBV21-1	TRBJ2-1	CASSKVELTYNEQFF	TGTGCCAGCAGCAAAGTGGAGCTTACCTACAATGAGCAGTTCTTC
TRBD1	-	TRBV18	TRBJ2-6	CASSPRGQGSSGANVLTF	TGTGCCAGCTCACCCCGTGGACAGGGGAGCTCTGGGGCCAACGTCCTGACTTTC
TRBD1	-	TRBV19	TRBJ1-5	CASSAPRGTGGNGGQPQHF	TGTGCCAGTAGTGCACCCCGAGGGACAGGGGGCAATGGGGGTCAGCCCCAGCATTTT
TRBD2	-	TRBV7-2	TRBJ2-7	CASSLTSGATYEQYF	TGTGCCAGCAGCTTAACTAGCGGGGCAACCTACGAGCAGTACTTC
-	few	TRBV19	TRBJ2-2	CASSILARITGELFF	TGTGCCAGTAGTATTCTGGCCAGAATCACCGGGGAGCTGTTTTTT
TRBD2	-	TRBV7-3	TRBJ2-2	CASSRDYRNTGELFF	TGTGCCAGCAGCAGGGACTACCGGAACACCGGGGAGCTGTTTTTT
TRBD1	-	TRBV7-3	TRBJ2-7	CASSLQGQGPYEQYF	TGTGCCAGCAGCTTACAAGGACAGGGTCCCTACGAGCAGTACTTC
TRBD1	-	TRBV6-5	TRBJ2-5	CASSHGTGLRETQYF	TGTGCCAGCAGTCACGGGACAGGGTTACGAGAGACCCAGTACTTC
-	-	TRBV4-2	TRBJ2-7	CASSQAYFQGGTYEQYF	TGTGCCAGCAGCCAAGCATATTTCCAGGGTGGGACCTACGAGCAGTACTTC
-	-	TRBV4-1	TRBJ2-7	CASSRRGEQYF	TGCGCCAGCAGCCGGAGGGGCGAGCAGTACTTC
TRBD1	-	TRBV10-2	TRBJ1-5	CASSGGTGTYSNQPQHF	TGCGCCAGCAGCGGGGGGACAGGGACCTATAGCAATCAGCCCCAGCATTTT
-	-	TRBV7-9	TRBJ2-2	CASSRPSGLNTGELFF	TGTGCCAGCAGCCGCCCCAGCGGACTGAACACCGGGGAGCTGTTTTTT
-	-	TRBV5-1	TRBJ2-3	CASSLDGGRNTDTQYF	TGCGCCAGCAGCTTGGATGGGGGGAGGAACACAGATACGCAGTATTTT
-	-	TRBV28	TRBJ1-6	CASSRRGGSPLHF	TGTGCCAGCAGCCGCAGGGGTGGTTCACCCCTCCACTTT
-	-	TRBV7-2	TRBJ2-4	CASSHPQLAKNIQYF	TGTGCCAGCAGCCACCCCCAACTAGCCAAAAACATTCAGTACTTC
-	-	TRBV10-3	TRBJ2-1	CAISAGVRLYEQFF	TGTGCCATCAGTGCGGGAGTACGATTGTATGAGCAGTTCTTC
TRBD2	-	TRBV11-2	TRBJ2-2	CASRRGTSGRSSGELFF	TGTGCCAGCAGACGAGGGACTAGCGGAAGGAGTTCCGGGGAGCTGTTTTTT
-	-	TRBV5-5	TRBJ2-5	CASSSRPRGHELQETQYF	TGTGCCAGCAGCTCGAGACCCCGGGGACACGAATTGCAAGAGACCCAGTACTTC
TRBD1	-	TRBV19	TRBJ1-2	CASSTPDRTGNYGYTF	TGTGCCAGTAGTACCCCTGACAGGACAGGGAACTATGGCTACACCTTC
-	-	TRBV10-1	TRBJ1-4	CASSESPLNEKLFF	TGCGCCAGCAGTGAAAGTCCACTTAATGAAAAACTGTTTTTT
TRBD1	-	TRBV5-1	TRBJ2-7	CASRPGTDYEQYF	TGCGCCAGCAGGCCCGGGACAGACTACGAGCAGTACTTC
-	-	TRBV3-1/TRBV3-2	TRBJ1-5	CASSQDLGGGGQPQHF	TGTGCCAGCAGCCAAGATCTGGGGGGCGGGGGCCAGCCCCAGCATTTT
-	-	TRBV5-6	TRBJ2-7	CASSLGYRGRASYEQYF	TGTGCCAGCAGCTTGGGGTACCGGGGTAGGGCTTCCTACGAGCAGTACTTC
TRBD1	-	TRBV11-2	TRBJ2-1	CASSSYRDRSSYNEQFF	TGTGCCAGCAGCTCCTACCGGGACAGAAGCTCCTACAATGAGCAGTTCTTC
TRBD2	-	TRBV18	TRBJ2-7	CASSSTSSGLLSEQYF	TGTGCCAGCTCATCAACATCTAGCGGTCTTCTCTCCGAGCAGTACTTC
-	-	TRBV7-9	TRBJ1-4	CASSLRVGQLEKLFF	TGTGCCAGCAGCTTAAGGGTAGGACAGCTTGAAAAACTGTTTTTT
TRBD1	-	TRBV5-6	TRBJ2-1	CASQSLPGTGVNEQFF	TGTGCCAGCCAATCTCTACCCGGGACAGGGGTGAATGAGCAGTTCTTC
TRBD1	-	TRBV28	TRBJ1-6	CASSLNRGRDSPLHF	TGTGCCAGCAGTTTGAACAGGGGGCGGGATTCACCCCTCCACTTT